One TCR beta chain is described in this entry. How the authors handled the data: Amplification of reference gene primers was used by the study to estimate nucleated cell counts. This table comes from immunoSEQ multiplex PCR, and its TCRdb copy is limited to in-frame clones, with some not included. D and trimming were read from the DNA, whereas the V and J calls and clone size are those reported in that table. The data hold 210,000 or so clones, with roughly four fifths observed a single time. This sample was taken from a study of blood T cell repertoires in COVID-19. Study-level information: COVID-19 samples collected from the United States, Italy and Spain covered acute and convalescent phases. In each case, the material was cDNA or gDNA derived from T cells, B-cell-depleted T cells, or PBMCs.

In germline, CDR1 is LGHNT, CDR2 FRNRAP. There are 12 residues in the CDR3. Trimming pared 4 bases from V and 1 base from J, leaving 4 bases between. The chain uses TRBV12-5 and TRBJ1-1; D unresolved. This clonotype was sampled from a woman between 40 and 55 years old with acute or convalescent COVID-19. Sequencing was done on a sample of peripheral blood. The CDR3 nucleotides are TGTGCTAGTGGTTCACAGAACACTGAAGCTTTCTTT. This encodes CASGSQNTEAFF.